This is a list of T cell receptor beta chains from one sample in a study of chemoradiotherapy in HPV16-positive cancers. Sequencing was performed with immunoSEQ multiplex PCR; in TCRdb, only in-frame clones are kept and a portion is missing. Seen here are 8,200 or so clones, 70% to 90% observed once, and the top ten hold about 3.5%. This material consisted of tumor tissue, taken from a patient who underwent chemoradiotherapy. The source of these receptors is a human donor with HPV-associated anogenital cancer. Both conserved end residues are part of each CDR3.

j_gene: TRBJ2-1; v_gene: TRBV11-2; CDR3aa: CASSFMEQFF
j_gene: TRBJ2-6; v_gene: TRBV2; CDR3aa: CASRPHSSGANVLTF
j_gene: TRBJ2-3; v_gene: TRBV11-2; CDR3aa: CASSRLRGTVLGFTDTQYF
j_gene: TRBJ2-1; v_gene: TRBV29-1; CDR3aa: CSVEFGAPYNEQFF
j_gene: TRBJ1-2; v_gene: TRBV11-2; CDR3aa: CASSLDRDRGSGYTF
j_gene: TRBJ2-7; v_gene: TRBV2; CDR3aa: CASRVGQGDYEQYF
j_gene: TRBJ2-5; v_gene: TRBV11-2; CDR3aa: CASSRGGTGEETQYF
j_gene: TRBJ2-2; v_gene: TRBV5-5; CDR3aa: CASSLGQGLNTGELFF
j_gene: TRBJ2-1; v_gene: TRBV19; CDR3aa: CASSIDSRLADAYNEQFF
j_gene: TRBJ2-7; v_gene: TRBV9; CDR3aa: CASSVREGGGYEQYF
j_gene: TRBJ2-1; v_gene: TRBV6-1; CDR3aa: CASSLGGAGANEQFF
j_gene: TRBJ1-6; v_gene: TRBV7-8; CDR3aa: CASSLGRQGGSPLHF
j_gene: TRBJ1-5; v_gene: TRBV19; CDR3aa: CASSIAVYGNQPQHF
j_gene: TRBJ2-7; v_gene: TRBV5-8; CDR3aa: CASSFFQTHEQYF
j_gene: TRBJ1-3; v_gene: TRBV19; CDR3aa: CASSIDGISGNTIYF
j_gene: TRBJ1-2; v_gene: TRBV5-6; CDR3aa: CASSLLGGGGYTF
j_gene: TRBJ2-3; v_gene: TRBV7-9; CDR3aa: CASSLARGADTQYF
j_gene: TRBJ2-2; v_gene: TRBV6-4; CDR3aa: CARPGGENTGELFF
j_gene: TRBJ1-1; v_gene: TRBV12-5; CDR3aa: CASKGTGWTEAFF